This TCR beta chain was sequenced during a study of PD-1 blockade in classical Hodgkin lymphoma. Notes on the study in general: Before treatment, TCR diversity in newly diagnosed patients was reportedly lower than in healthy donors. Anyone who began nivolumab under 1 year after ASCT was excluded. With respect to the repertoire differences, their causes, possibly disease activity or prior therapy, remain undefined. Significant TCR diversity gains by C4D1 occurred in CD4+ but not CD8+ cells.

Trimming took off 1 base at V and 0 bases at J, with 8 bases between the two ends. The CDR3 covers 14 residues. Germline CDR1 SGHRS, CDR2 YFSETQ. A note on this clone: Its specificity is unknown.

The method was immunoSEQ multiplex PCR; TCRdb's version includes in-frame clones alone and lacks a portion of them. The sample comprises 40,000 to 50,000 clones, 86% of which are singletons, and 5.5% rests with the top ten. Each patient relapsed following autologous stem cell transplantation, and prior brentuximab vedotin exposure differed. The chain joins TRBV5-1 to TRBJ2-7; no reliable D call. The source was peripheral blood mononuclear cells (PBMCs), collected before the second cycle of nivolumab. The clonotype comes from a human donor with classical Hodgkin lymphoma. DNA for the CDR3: TGCGCCAGCAGCTTGATCGACAACTCCTACGAGCAGTACTTC. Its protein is CASSLIDNSYEQYF.